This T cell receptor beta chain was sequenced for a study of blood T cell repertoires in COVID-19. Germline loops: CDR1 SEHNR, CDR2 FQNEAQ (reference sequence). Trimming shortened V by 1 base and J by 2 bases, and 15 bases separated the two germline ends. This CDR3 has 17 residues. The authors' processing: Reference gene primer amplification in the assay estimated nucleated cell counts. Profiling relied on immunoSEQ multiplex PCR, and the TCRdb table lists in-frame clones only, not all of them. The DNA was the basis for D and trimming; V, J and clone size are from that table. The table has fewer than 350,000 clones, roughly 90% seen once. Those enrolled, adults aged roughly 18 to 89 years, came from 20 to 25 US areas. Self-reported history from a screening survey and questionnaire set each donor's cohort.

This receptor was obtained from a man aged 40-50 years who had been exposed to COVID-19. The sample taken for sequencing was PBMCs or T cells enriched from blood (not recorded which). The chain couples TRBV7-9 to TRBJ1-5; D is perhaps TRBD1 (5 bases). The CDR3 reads CASSLGAGGVGNQPQHF. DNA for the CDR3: TGTGCCAGCAGCTTAGGGGCCGGAGGGGTTGGCAATCAGCCCCAGCATTTT. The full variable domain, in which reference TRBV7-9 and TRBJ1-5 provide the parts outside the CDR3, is DTGVSQNPRHKITKRGQNVTFRCDPISEHNRLYWYRQTLGQGPEFLTYFQNEAQLEKSRLLSDRFSAERPKGSFSTLEIQRTEQGDSAMYLCASSLGAGGVGNQPQHFGDGTRLSIL.